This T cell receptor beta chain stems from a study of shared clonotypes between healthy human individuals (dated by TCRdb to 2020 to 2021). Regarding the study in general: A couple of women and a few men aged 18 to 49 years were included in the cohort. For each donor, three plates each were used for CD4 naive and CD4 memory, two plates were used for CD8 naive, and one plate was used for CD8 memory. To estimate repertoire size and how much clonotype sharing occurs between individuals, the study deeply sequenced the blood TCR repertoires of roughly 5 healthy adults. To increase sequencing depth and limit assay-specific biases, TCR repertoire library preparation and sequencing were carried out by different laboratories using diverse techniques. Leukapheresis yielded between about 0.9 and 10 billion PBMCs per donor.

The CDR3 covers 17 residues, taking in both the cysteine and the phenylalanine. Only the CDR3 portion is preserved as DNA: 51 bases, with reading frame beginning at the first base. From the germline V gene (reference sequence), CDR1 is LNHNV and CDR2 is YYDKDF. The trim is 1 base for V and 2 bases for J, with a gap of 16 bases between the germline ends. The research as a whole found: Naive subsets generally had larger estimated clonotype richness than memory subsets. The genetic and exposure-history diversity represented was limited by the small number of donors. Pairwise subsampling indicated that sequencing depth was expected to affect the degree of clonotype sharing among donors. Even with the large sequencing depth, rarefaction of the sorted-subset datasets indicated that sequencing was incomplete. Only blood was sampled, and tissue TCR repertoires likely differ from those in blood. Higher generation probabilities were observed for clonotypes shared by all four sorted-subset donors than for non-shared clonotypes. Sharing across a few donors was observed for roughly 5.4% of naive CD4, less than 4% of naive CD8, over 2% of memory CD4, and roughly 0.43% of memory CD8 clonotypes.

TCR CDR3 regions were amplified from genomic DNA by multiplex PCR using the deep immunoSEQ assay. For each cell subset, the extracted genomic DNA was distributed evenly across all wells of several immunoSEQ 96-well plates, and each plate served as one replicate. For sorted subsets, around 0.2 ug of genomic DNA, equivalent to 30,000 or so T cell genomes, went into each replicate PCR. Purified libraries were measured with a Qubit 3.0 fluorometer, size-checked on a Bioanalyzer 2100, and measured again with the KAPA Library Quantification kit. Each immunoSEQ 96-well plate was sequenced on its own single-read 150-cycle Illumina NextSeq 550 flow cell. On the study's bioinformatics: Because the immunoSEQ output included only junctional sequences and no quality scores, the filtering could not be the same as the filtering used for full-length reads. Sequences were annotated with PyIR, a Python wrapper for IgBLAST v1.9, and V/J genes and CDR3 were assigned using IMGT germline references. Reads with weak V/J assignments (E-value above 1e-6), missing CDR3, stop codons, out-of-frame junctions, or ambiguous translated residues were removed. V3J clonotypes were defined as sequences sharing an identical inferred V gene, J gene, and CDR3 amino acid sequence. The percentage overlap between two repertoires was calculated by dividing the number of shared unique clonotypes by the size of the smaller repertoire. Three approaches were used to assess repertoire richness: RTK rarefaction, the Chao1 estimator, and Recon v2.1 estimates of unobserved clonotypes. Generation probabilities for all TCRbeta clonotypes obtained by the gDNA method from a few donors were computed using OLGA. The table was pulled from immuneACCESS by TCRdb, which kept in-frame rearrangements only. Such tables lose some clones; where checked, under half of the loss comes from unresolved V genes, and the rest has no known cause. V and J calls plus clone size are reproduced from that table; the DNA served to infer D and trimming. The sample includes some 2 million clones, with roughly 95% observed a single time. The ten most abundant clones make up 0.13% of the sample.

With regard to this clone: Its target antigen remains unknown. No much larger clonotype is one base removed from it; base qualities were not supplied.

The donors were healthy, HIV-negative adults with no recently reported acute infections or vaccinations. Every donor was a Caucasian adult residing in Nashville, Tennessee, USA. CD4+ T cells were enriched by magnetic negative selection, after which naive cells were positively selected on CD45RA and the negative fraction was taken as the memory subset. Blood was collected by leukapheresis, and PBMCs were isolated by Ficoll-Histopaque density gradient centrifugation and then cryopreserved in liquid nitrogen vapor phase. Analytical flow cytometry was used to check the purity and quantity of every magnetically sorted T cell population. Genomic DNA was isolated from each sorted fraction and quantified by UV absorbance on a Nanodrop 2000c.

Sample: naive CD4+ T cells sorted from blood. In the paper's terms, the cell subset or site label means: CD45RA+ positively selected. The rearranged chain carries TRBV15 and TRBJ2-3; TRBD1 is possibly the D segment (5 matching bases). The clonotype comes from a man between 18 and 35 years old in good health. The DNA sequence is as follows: TGTGCCACCAGCAGAGTCCCAGGGCCACTTTTCACAGATACGCAGTATTTT. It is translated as CATSRVPGPLFTDTQYF.